This TCR beta chain came from a study of blood T cell repertoires in COVID-19. Measured with immunoSEQ multiplex PCR; TCRdb has only the in-frame clones, and not every one. Among approximately 130,000 clones, about four fifths were seen once, and the ten largest hold 9.5% to 15%. In germline, CDR1 is SEHNR, CDR2 FQNEAQ (reference sequence). Deletions cut 3 bases from V and 5 bases from J, with 5 bases between. This CDR3 spans 12 amino acids. The sequenced sample was peripheral blood. The genes are TRBV7-9 and TRBJ1-5; D remains unclear. The clonotype comes from a human donor in a cohort sampled during active COVID-19. This chain's CDR3 is CASSFRDQPQHF. The DNA for the CDR3 is TGTGCCAGCAGCTTCCGGGATCAGCCCCAGCATTTT.